Shown below are 10 T cell receptor beta chains from a single sample sequenced in a study of tissue T cells after allogeneic stem cell transplantation. Data came from immunoSEQ multiplex PCR; TCRdb stores just in-frame clones and leaves some out. The data show nearly 50,000 clones, roughly 73% seen once. Sequences were obtained from sorted cells pooled from one or two spleens. Receptors were obtained from a pool of C57BL/6 mice in good health.

As for this clone: The gene names here belong to mouse. The CDR3 end is not reached by the read, which stops 1 residue before it; the germline J gene fills it in. V gene TRBV3 combines with J gene TRBJ2-5, with 10 bases that match TRBD2. The CDR3 spans 14 residues. The J segment lost 4 bases and the V segment lost 5 bases, leaving 3 bases of the junction unmatched. The V gene's germline CDR1 is SNHLY and CDR2 FYNGKV (reference sequence). The part of the CDR3 DNA that was read is TGTGCCAGCAGCCCGACTGGGGGGAAAGACACCCAGTAC. Its protein is CASSPTGGKDTQY. In full, the CDR3 reads CASSPTGGKDTQYF.

For this clone: Gene names and germline refer to mouse. The missing CDR3 end, 1 residue past where the read stops, is filled in from the germline J gene. This sequence joins TRBV15 and TRBJ2-7; the D is unclear. CDR3 length equals 11 residues. Trimming pared 5 bases from V and 7 bases from J, leaving 9 bases between. Germline loops: CDR1 SGHND, CDR2 FRSKSL. CDR3 DNA, as far as it was read: TGTGCCAGCAGTCCCGAAAGGGAACAGTAC. Its translation: CASSPEREQY. The entire CDR3 reads CASSPEREQYF.

On this clone: Germline and genes: mouse. With the read ending 1 residue before the CDR3 end, the germline J gene is used to fill in that end. The gene calls are TRBV3 and TRBJ2-5, with 9 bases fitting TRBD2. Trimming removed 9 bases from V and 1 base from J; junction bases left unmatched: 2. This CDR3 has 13 amino acids. The germline gives CDR1 SNHLY, CDR2 FYNGKV (reference sequence). CDR3 sequence: CASRTGDQDTQYF. CDR3 DNA (partial): TGTGCCAGTAGGACTGGGGACCAAGACACCCAGTAC.

With regard to this clone: Any gene name here is a mouse gene name. The observed sequence ends 1 residue before the CDR3 terminus, with the missing tail filled in from the germline J gene. The V call is TRBV4, the J call TRBJ1-2, with a possible D match to TRBD1 (6 bases). The CDR3 spans 13 residues. The germline V gene has CDR1 LGHDT and CDR2 YNNKQL (reference sequence). V lost 5 bases and J 1 base, leaving 8 bases between the germline ends. CDR3 DNA (partial): TGTGCCAGCAGCCCACAGGGAAACTCCGACTACACC. Encoded protein: CASSPQGNSDYT. In full, the CDR3 reads CASSPQGNSDYTF.

This clone was detected only a few times. Genes here carry mouse names. The sequenced CDR3 bases are TGTGCCAGCAGTGAGGGACGGAACTATGCTGAGCAGTTC. It yields the protein CASSEGRNYAEQF. The whole CDR3 protein is CASSEGRNYAEQFF. The chain uses TRBV13-3 and TRBJ2-1, with D perhaps assigned TRBD1 or TRBD2 (5 bases each). The sequence runs out 1 residue before the end of the CDR3; the remainder is reconstructed from the germline J gene. The germline V gene has CDR1 NNHDY and CDR2 SYVADS. V was trimmed by 2 bases and J by 1 base, leaving 7 bases between them. The CDR3 consists of 14 residues.

Notes on this clone: Gene names are mouse gene names. The read is 1 residue too short to cover the CDR3 end, so that end is filled in from the germline J gene. This rearrangement joins TRBV24 to TRBJ1-1; D is perhaps TRBD1 (6 bases). The CDR3 is 11 amino acids. The germline V and J ends were trimmed by 11 bases and 4 bases, with 11 bases remaining between them. Germline loops: CDR1 KGHTA, CDR2 FRNEEI. This chain's CDR3 is CAYREGTEVFF. Incomplete CDR3 DNA: TGTGCCTACAGGGAGGGCACAGAAGTCTTC.

As for this clone: Mouse gene names apply. The sequenced fragment ends 1 residue before the CDR3 boundary, so the rest is inferred from the germline J gene. V gene TRBV13-3 combines with J gene TRBJ2-2, with a weak D call TRBD1 (5 bases). Looked up from germline, CDR1 is NNHDY and CDR2 is SYVADS. The V end was cut by 0 bases, the J end by 3 bases, with 6 bases between. This CDR3 is 14 amino acids long. CDR3 in amino acids: CASSDARDTGQLYF. Incomplete CDR3 DNA: TGTGCCAGCAGTGATGCCAGGGACACCGGGCAGCTCTAC.

Details on this clone: Here the gene names and germline are mouse. Read data end 1 residue before the CDR3 end; the end is taken from the germline J gene. V gene TRBV19 combines with J gene TRBJ1-5; the match to TRBD1 covers 8 bases. This CDR3 has 14 amino acids. V gave up 4 bases and J gave up 2 bases; unmatched junction bases: 2. CDR1 FNHDT and CDR2 SITEND come from the germline V gene (reference sequence). The covered CDR3 bases are TGTGCCAGCAGTTCAGGGGGCTACAACCAGGCTCCGCTT. This encodes CASSSGGYNQAPL. In full, the CDR3 is CASSSGGYNQAPLF.

This clone was picked up a small number of times. The genes are named according to mouse. The CDR3 loop reads CATLINQAPLF. The covered CDR3 bases are TGTGCCACCCTCATCAACCAGGCTCCGCTT. This rearrangement joins TRBV22 to TRBJ1-5. The read comes to an end 1 residue before the CDR3 does, leaving the germline J gene to fill in the end. TRBV22 is termed a pseudogene. CDR3 length equals 11 residues.

A few counts support this clone. Gene names are the mouse ones. The DNA read from the CDR3 is TGTGCCAGCAGCAACTGGGGGGGCAAGGATGAACAGTAC. Its protein is CASSNWGGKDEQY. The whole CDR3 protein is CASSNWGGKDEQYF. This chain links TRBV2 with TRBJ2-7; TRBD2 aligns across 11 bases. The read is 1 residue too short to cover the CDR3 end, so that end is filled in from the germline J gene. This CDR3 comprises 14 residues. Germline V gene data show CDR1 as LGHNA and CDR2 as YSYQKL. The V gene end was trimmed by 5 bases and the J gene end by 5 bases; junction bases not matched to a gene: 5.